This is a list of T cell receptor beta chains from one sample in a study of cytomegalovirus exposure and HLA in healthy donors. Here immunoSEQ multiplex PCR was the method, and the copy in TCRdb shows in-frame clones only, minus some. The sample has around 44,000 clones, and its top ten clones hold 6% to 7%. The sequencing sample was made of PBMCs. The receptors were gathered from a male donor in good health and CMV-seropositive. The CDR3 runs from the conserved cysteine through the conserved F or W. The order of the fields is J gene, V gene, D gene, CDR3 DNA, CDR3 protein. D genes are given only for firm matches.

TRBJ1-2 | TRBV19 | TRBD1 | TGTGCCAGTAGAGACAGGGCATTTACTGGCTATGGCTACACCTTC | CASRDRAFTGYGYTF
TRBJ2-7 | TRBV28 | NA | TGTGCCAGCAGTCGGGGAAGTTCGAACGAGCAGTACTTC | CASSRGSSNEQYF
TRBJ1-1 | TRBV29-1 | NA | TGCAGCGTCCCAGGGGCTGTTGGGTACACTGAAGCTTTCTTT | CSVPGAVGYTEAFF
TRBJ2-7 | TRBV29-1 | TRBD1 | TGCAGCGCTGGGACAGGGACCTACGAGCAGTACTTC | CSAGTGTYEQYF
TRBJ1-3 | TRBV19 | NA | TGTGCCAGTAGTATGAACCCGGCGGGGGCTGGAAACACCATATATTTT | CASSMNPAGAGNTIYF
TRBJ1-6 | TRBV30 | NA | TGTGCCTGGAGTGTACACCGGGGGGGTTCACCCCTCCACTTT | CAWSVHRGGSPLHF
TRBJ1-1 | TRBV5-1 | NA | TGCGCCAGCAGCCTTTGGGGGGGGAGCACTGAAGCTTTCTTT | CASSLWGGSTEAFF
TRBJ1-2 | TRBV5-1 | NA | TGCGCCAGCAGCTTCACCGGGGGACTGTACTATGGCTACACCTTC | CASSFTGGLYYGYTF
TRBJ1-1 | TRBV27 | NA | TGTGCCAGCAGTTTCGGGCGGGCCACTGAAGCTTTCTTT | CASSFGRATEAFF
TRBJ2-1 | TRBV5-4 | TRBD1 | TGTGCCAGCAGCCCGGGGACAGGGGGCTTGGGTGAGCAGTTCTTC | CASSPGTGGLGEQFF
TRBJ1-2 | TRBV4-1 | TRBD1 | TGCGCCAGCAGCCAAGGACAGGGACCAGACTATGGCTACACCTTC | CASSQGQGPDYGYTF
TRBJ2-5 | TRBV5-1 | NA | TGCGCCAGCAGCTCAACAGGGAAACAAGAGACCCAGTACTTC | CASSSTGKQETQYF
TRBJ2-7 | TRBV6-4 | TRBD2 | TGTGCCAGCAGGGGGACTAGCGGGGGGACCCCCTACGAGCAGTACTTC | CASRGTSGGTPYEQYF
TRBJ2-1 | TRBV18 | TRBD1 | TGTGCCAGCTCACCCCCCGGGACAGGGATAGCAGGGCAGTTCTTC | CASSPPGTGIAGQFF
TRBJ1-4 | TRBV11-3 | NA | TGTGCCAGCAGCCCCGGGGGGGATAATGAAAAACTGTTTTTT | CASSPGGDNEKLFF
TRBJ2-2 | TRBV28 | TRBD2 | TGTGCCAGCAGTGCCTTCGATCTAGCGGGAGGGCCCGGGGAGCTGTTTTTT | CASSAFDLAGGPGELFF
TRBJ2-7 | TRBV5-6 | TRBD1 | TGTGCCAGCAGGGGGACAGGGCTCTACGAGCAGTACTTC | CASRGTGLYEQYF
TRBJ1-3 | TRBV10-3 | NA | TGTGCCATCGTGGGGCCCGGCGGCGGATTTGGAAACACCATATATTTT | CAIVGPGGGFGNTIYF
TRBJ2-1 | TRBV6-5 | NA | TGTGCCAGCAGTTACTCCGACAGATACAATGAGCAGTTCTTC | CASSYSDRYNEQFF
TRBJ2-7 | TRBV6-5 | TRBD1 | TGTGCCAGCAGTGGGACAGAGTCCTACGAGCAGTACTTC | CASSGTESYEQYF
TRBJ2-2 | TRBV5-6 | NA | TGTGCCAGCAGCTTGGGGTCAGGTGTCACCGGGGAGCTGTTTTTT | CASSLGSGVTGELFF
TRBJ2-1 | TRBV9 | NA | TGTGCCAGCAGCGTGTCCAACAGCTACAATGAGCAGTTCTTC | CASSVSNSYNEQFF
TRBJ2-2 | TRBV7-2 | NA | TGTGCCAGCAGCCCGTCACAGGGAACCGGGGAGCTGTTTTTT | CASSPSQGTGELFF
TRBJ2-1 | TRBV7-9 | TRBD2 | TGTGCCAGCAGCCAATCCAGACTAGCGGGTGGAGAGCAGTTCTTC | CASSQSRLAGGEQFF
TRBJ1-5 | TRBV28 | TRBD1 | TGTGCCAGCAGTTTATTCCTCCGGGACAGGGTTCGGCAGCCCCAGCATTTT | CASSLFLRDRVRQPQHF
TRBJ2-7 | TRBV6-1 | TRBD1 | TGTGCCAGCAGTGAAACGGACAGGGAGTACGAGCAGTACTTC | CASSETDREYEQYF
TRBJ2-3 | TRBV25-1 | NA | TGTGCCAGCAGTGAATTCCGGACACCACCCACAGATACGCAGTATTTT | CASSEFRTPPTDTQYF
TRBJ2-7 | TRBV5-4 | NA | TGTGCCAGCAGCTTGTTTGGCCAGGGCGGCGAGCAGTACTTC | CASSLFGQGGEQYF
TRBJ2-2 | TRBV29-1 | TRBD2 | TGCAGCGGGACTAGCGACAACGACGGGGAGCTGTTTTTT | CSGTSDNDGELFF
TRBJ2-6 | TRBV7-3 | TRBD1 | TGTGCCAGCAGCAACCTGACAGGGTCCTTTTTCCCTGGGGCCAACGTCCTGACTTTC | CASSNLTGSFFPGANVLTF
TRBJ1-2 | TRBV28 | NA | TGTGCCAGCAGTCGGGCGGGGGGGGAGGGACTCTATGGCTACACCTTC | CASSRAGGEGLYGYTF
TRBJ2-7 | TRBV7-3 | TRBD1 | TGTGCCAGCAGCTTACGGGACAGGGGATCCTTCGAGCAGTACTTC | CASSLRDRGSFEQYF
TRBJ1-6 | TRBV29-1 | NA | TGCAGCGCTAAGGAGGGCTCCTATAATTCACCCCTCCACTTT | CSAKEGSYNSPLHF
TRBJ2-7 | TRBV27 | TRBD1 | TGTGCCAGCAGTACCCGGACAGGGTCCGAGCAGTACTTC | CASSTRTGSEQYF
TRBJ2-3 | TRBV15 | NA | TGTGCCACCAGCAGAGTGGGGGCCGCAAACCCGGATACGCAGTATTTT | CATSRVGAANPDTQYF
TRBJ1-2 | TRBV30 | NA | TGTGCCTGGACCAAGACAAGTGGCTACACCTTC | CAWTKTSGYTF
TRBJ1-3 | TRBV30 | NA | TGTGCCTGGAGCTTGAGCTCTGGAAACACCATATATTTT | CAWSLSSGNTIYF
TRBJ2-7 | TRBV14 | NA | TGTGCCAGCAGCCTCCAGGGTGCCGAGCAGTACTTC | CASSLQGAEQYF
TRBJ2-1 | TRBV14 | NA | TGTGCCAGCAGCCAAGAAGTGACACCCCACCGCATTCTGGGGCAGTTCTTC | CASSQEVTPHRILGQFF
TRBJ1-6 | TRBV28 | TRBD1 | TGTGCCACTACAGGGGAGGACAGGGACGGTTCACCCCTCCACTTT | CATTGEDRDGSPLHF
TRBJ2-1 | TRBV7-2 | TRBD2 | TGTGCCAGCAGAACCCTAGCGGGGCTACACAATGAGCAGTTCTTC | CASRTLAGLHNEQFF